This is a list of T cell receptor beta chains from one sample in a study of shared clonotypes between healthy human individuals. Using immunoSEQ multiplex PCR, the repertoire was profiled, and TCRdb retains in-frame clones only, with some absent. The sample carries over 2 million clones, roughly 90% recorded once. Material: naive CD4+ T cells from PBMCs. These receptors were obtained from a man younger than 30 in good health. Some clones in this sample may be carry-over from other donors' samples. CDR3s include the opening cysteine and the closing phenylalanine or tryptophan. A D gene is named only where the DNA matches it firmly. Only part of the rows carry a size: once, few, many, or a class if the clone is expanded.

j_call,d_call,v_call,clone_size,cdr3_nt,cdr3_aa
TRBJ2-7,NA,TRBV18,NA,TGTGCCAGCTCACGGGCGCACCCCGTGGAGGAGCAGTACTTC,CASSRAHPVEEQYF
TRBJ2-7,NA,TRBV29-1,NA,TGCAGCGTTGAACAGGGAAGCGGGCTCTCCTACGAGCAGTACTTC,CSVEQGSGLSYEQYF
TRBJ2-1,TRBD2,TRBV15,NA,TGTGCCACCAGCAGACTAGCGGGAGTATTCTACAATGAGCAGTTCTTC,CATSRLAGVFYNEQFF
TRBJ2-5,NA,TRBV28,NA,TGTGCCAGCAGTCCACAAGAGACCCAGTACTTC,CASSPQETQYF
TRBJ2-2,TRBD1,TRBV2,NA,TGTGCCAGCAGCGAGGACAGGTGGAACACCGGGGAGCTGTTTTTT,CASSEDRWNTGELFF
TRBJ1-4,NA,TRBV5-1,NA,TGCGCCAGCAGCTTGACTCCAGGGTGGGAATCAACTAATGAAAAACTGTTTTTT,CASSLTPGWESTNEKLFF
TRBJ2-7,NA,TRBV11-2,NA,TGTGCCAGCAGCTCCCCGGACCGCATTTTGCCCTACGAGCAGTACTTC,CASSSPDRILPYEQYF
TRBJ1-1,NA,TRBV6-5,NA,TGTGCCAGCAGTTACAAGGGCACTGAAGCTTTCTTT,CASSYKGTEAFF
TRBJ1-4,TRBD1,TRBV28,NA,TGTGCCAGCAGTTTTGGGGGTGGTGGACAGGGTCGTGAAAAACTGTTTTTT,CASSFGGGGQGREKLFF
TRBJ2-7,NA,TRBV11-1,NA,TGTGCCAGCAGCTTAGCGGGGGGGGCCGAGCAGTACTTC,CASSLAGGAEQYF
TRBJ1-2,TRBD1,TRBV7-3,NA,TGTGCCAGCAGCCAGACAGGGTCGGCTCGTGGCTACACCTTC,CASSQTGSARGYTF
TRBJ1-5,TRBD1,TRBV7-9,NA,TGTGCCAGCAGCTTAGGGACAGGGGATTTGAGCAATCAGCCCCAGCATTTT,CASSLGTGDLSNQPQHF
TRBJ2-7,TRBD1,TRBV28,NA,TGTGCCAGCAGCTCAACCGGGACAGGGGCCTACGAGCAGTACTTC,CASSSTGTGAYEQYF
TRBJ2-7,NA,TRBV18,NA,TGTGCCAGCTCACCACTCGGGCCCTACGAGCAGTACTTC,CASSPLGPYEQYF
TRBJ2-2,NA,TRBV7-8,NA,TGTGCCAGCAGCTTAGAGGCACCGACGAACACCGGGGAGCTGTTTTTT,CASSLEAPTNTGELFF
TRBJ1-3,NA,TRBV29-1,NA,TGCAGCGTTGAAGATCCGGGGAGCTCTGGAAACACCATATATTTT,CSVEDPGSSGNTIYF
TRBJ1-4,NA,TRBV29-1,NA,TGCAGCGTTGAAAAGGAAGAAAAACTGTTTTTT,CSVEKEEKLFF
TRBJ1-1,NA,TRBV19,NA,TGTGCCAGTATAGGCCAACGTTGGGCTTTCTTT,CASIGQRWAFF
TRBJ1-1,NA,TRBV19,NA,TGTGCCAGTAGTATAAGGGGCGGGGGCACTGAAGCTTTCTTT,CASSIRGGGTEAFF
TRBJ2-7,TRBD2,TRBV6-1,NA,TGTGCCAGCAGTCGGACTAGCGCAACCTACGAGCAGTACTTC,CASSRTSATYEQYF
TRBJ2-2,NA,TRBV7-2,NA,TGTGCCCCCAGGGTTATTAGTTGGACCGGGGAGCTGTTTTTT,CAPRVISWTGELFF
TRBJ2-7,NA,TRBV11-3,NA,TGTGCCAGCAGCTTCGGACACGAGCAGTACTTC,CASSFGHEQYF
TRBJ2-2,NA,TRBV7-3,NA,TGTGCCAGCAGCTTAACCGGGGACCGGTTCGGGGAGCTGTTTTTT,CASSLTGDRFGELFF
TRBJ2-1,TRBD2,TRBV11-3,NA,TGTGCCAGCAGCTCCAACGGACTAGCGGGAGCCTATCGGTCTGAGCAGTTCTTC,CASSSNGLAGAYRSEQFF
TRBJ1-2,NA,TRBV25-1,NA,TGTGCCAGCAGTGAATGCGGACAGCGCTATGGCTACACCTTC,CASSECGQRYGYTF
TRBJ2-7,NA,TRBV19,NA,TGTGCCGCCGGTGCGGGGGCGGCCTACGAGCAGTACTTC,CAAGAGAAYEQYF
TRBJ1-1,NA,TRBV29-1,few,TGCAGCGTAAATTTTCTGAACACTGAAGCTTTCTTT,CSVNFLNTEAFF
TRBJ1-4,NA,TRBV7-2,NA,TGTGCCAGCAGCCTCGGTCTTTTTACTGAAAAACTGTTTTTT,CASSLGLFTEKLFF
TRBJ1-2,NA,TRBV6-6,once,TGTGCCAGCAGTTACGGTGGAACTAACTATGGCTACACCTTC,CASSYGGTNYGYTF
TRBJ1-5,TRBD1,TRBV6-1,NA,TGTGCCAGCAGTGAGACAGGGGCTCAGCCCCAGCATTTT,CASSETGAQPQHF
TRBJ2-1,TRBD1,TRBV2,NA,TGTGCCAGCAGATTCCCATCGGGACAGGGTAGAGTCTACAATGAGCAGTTCTTC,CASRFPSGQGRVYNEQFF
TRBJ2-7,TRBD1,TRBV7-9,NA,TGTGCCAGCAGCATTGGGACAGGGTTTGGCGAGCAGTACTTC,CASSIGTGFGEQYF
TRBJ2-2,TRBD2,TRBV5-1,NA,TGCGCCAGCAGCCTGACTAGCCTCGGGGAGCTGTTTTTT,CASSLTSLGELFF
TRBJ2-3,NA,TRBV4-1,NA,TGCGCCAGCAGCCAAGAATCCCGAAGCCTGCTACGAGATACGCAGTATTTT,CASSQESRSLLRDTQYF
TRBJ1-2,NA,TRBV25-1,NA,TGTGCCAGCAGTGTTGATTGGACCTATGGCTACACCTTC,CASSVDWTYGYTF
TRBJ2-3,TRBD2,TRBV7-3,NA,TGTGCCAGCAGCTTAGGACTAGCGATGGGGGATACGCAGTATTTT,CASSLGLAMGDTQYF
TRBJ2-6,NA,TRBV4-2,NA,TGTGCCAGCAGCCAAGATGGCAGGGCTCCCTCTGGGGCCAACGTCCTGACTTTC,CASSQDGRAPSGANVLTF
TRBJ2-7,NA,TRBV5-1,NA,TGCGCCAGCAGCCGAGCCGGGTCGCCTTCCTACGAGCAGTACTTC,CASSRAGSPSYEQYF
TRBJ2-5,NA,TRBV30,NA,TGTGCCTGGAGTTCCCGGACCTTAAGAGAGACCCAGTACTTC,CAWSSRTLRETQYF
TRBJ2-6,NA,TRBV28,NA,TGTGCCAGCAGTTTAGCGGCCTCTGGGGCCAACGTCCTGACTTTC,CASSLAASGANVLTF
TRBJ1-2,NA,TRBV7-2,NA,TGTGCCAGCAGCCAGACAGGATCGTTTGGTGGCTACACCTTC,CASSQTGSFGGYTF
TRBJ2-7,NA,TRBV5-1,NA,TGCGCCAGCAGCTGGGGGGACGTGACCTACGAGCAGTACTTC,CASSWGDVTYEQYF
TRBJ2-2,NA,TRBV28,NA,TGTGCCAGCAGTTCCCCAGGCAGGGATGGCACCGGGGAGCTGTTTTTT,CASSSPGRDGTGELFF
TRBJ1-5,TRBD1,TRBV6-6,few,TGTGCCAGCATAAGAGGGGGCGGCGGTCAGCCCCAGCATTTT,CASIRGGGGQPQHF
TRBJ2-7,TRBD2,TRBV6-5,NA,TGTGCCAGCAGTCAACTAGCGGGAGCTGAGGAGCAGTACTTC,CASSQLAGAEEQYF
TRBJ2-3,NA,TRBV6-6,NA,TGTGCCAGCAGTTACCCAACCCAGTCCGGCACAGATACGCAGTATTTT,CASSYPTQSGTDTQYF
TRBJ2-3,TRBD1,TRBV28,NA,TGTGCCAGCAGTCCCAGGGACAGGGGGCTTACGCAGTATTTT,CASSPRDRGLTQYF
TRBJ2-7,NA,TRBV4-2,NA,TGTGCCAGCAGCCAAAACAGATTTCAGGGGTCGGGCTCCTACGAGCAGTACTTC,CASSQNRFQGSGSYEQYF
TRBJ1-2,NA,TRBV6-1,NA,TGTGCGGCGACACCTATCGCGTCGAACTATGGCTACACCTTC,CAATPIASNYGYTF
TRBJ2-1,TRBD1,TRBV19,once,TGTGCCAGTAGTATAGCAGGGACAGGGCGCTATGAGCAGTTCTTC,CASSIAGTGRYEQFF
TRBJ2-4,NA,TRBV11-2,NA,TGTGCCAGCAGCGCAGGGTTAGGCAAAAACATTCAGTACTTC,CASSAGLGKNIQYF
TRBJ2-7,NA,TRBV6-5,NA,TGTGCCAGCAGGGTCGGGAACGAGCAGTACTTC,CASRVGNEQYF
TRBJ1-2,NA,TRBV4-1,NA,TGCGCCAGCAGCCAAGTAGGGGGGGGAGCGGGAGGCTACACCTTC,CASSQVGGGAGGYTF
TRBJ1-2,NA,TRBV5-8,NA,TGTGCCAGCAGCTATCCTTACAGGGAAATGTATGGCTACACCTTC,CASSYPYREMYGYTF
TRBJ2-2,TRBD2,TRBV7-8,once,TGTGCCAGCACCAAGCGGGAGAGGGTCGGGGAGCTGTTTTTT,CASTKRERVGELFF
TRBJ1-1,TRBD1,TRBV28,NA,TGTGCCAGCAGTTTCGGGACAGGGGGCTCTGGTGAAGCTTTCTTT,CASSFGTGGSGEAFF
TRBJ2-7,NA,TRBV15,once,TGTGCCACCAGCAGAGATAGGAGGCCGGACAGTACCCCCTACGAGCAGTACTTC,CATSRDRRPDSTPYEQYF
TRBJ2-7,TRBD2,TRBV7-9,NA,TGTGCCAGCAGCCCGAGACTAGCGGGAGGACTTTACGAGCAGTACTTC,CASSPRLAGGLYEQYF
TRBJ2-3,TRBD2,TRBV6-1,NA,TGTGCCAGCAGTGAATCGGGACTAGCGGGAGTTCGGAGCACAGATACGCAGTATTTT,CASSESGLAGVRSTDTQYF
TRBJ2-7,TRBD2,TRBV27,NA,TGTGCCAGCAGAGGACTAGCGGGAGCCCCCAGCTCCTACGAGCAGTACTTC,CASRGLAGAPSSYEQYF